This TCR beta chain was sequenced for a study of Graves' ophthalmopathy and Graves' hyperthyroidism. On the study more broadly: Hyperthyroidism counted as stable given no ophthalmopathy within 18 months of follow-up.

CDR1 is SQVTM and CDR2 is ANQGSEA in the germline V gene. After removal of 3 bases from V and 6 bases from J, the junction contained 16 bases not matched to a gene. This CDR3 has 17 amino acids. Aged 18 to 65, the patients with hyperthyroidism had under 2 months' duration and were newly diagnosed. Scientists amplified the TCR beta CDR3 regions from RNA transcripts. RT-PCR with HTBI primers came first, then second-round multiplex PCR. TCRdb redid the calling of the multiplex PCR reads with MiXCR, one entry per CDR3 protein. The top ten hold over 8.5% of the sample, which has about 1.1 million distinct CDR3 sequences, about 35% seen once.

This TCR was sampled from an adult man with Graves' hyperthyroidism. This chain connects TRBV29-1 to TRBJ1-5, with TRBD1 identical over 8 bases. The material sequenced was peripheral blood or thyroid tissue (not recorded which). The CDR3, as DNA: TGCAGCGTTGATGGGGGTATCGGACAGGGTCTCGGTCAGCCCCAGCATTTT. Translating gives CSVDGGIGQGLGQPQHF.